This TCR beta chain is drawn from a study of shared clonotypes between healthy human individuals. Germline assignment: CDR1 MGHRA and CDR2 YSYEKL. The J segment lost 0 bases and the V segment lost 1 base, leaving 8 bases of the junction unmatched. The CDR3 totals 20 residues. Overall study findings and caveats: Only blood samples were collected, and tissue repertoires likely differ.

The table came from immunoSEQ multiplex PCR; TCRdb's copy has only in-frame clones and leaves some out. The sample records about 470,000 clones, roughly 77% being singletons. Turning to this clone: Its antigen is not identified.

This clonotype was obtained from a woman aged 40 to 50 in good health. Some clones in this sample may be carry-over from other donors' samples. The sequenced material came from PBMCs. V usage is TRBV4-1 and J usage is TRBJ2-6; 11 positions match TRBD1. The CDR3, as DNA: TGCGCCAGCAGCCAAGCCGACGGGGACAGGGGGTCCTCTGGGGCCAACGTCCTGACTTTC. Translating it yields CASSQADGDRGSSGANVLTF.